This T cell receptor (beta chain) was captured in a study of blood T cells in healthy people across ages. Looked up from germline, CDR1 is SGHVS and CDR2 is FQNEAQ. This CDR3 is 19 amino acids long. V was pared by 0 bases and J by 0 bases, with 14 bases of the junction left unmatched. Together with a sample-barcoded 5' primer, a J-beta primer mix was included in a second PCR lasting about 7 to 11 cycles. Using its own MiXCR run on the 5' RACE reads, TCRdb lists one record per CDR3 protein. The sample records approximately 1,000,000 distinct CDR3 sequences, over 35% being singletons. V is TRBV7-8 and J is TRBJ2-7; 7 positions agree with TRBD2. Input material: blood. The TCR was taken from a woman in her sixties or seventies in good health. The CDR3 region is CASSLAGGRAGISSYEQYF. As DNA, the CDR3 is TGTGCCAGCAGCTTAGCGGGGGGAAGAGCGGGGATAAGCTCCTACGAGCAGTACTTC.